This TCR beta chain originates from a study of T-cell reconstitution after alpha-beta-depleted transplantation in children. The CDR3 has 17 residues. Germline V gives CDR1 SGHDN, CDR2 FVKESK. The germline V and J ends were trimmed by 0 bases and 4 bases, with 18 bases remaining between them. Notes on the study in general: Newly generated T cells supplied most T-cell counts and diversity one year post-transplant.

Construction of the TCRbeta library involved unique molecular identifiers. TCRdb redid the calling of the PCR reads with MiXCR, one entry per CDR3 protein. The data contain fewer than 550,000 distinct CDR3 sequences, more than 9.5% of them singletons. In the case of this clonotype: The antigen is not known.

The sample was PBMCs, mostly from graft donor cells, taken 180 days after TCRalphabeta/CD19-depleted stem cell transplant. The J gene is TRBJ1-2, the V gene TRBV14, with a possible D match to TRBD1 (5 bases). The receptor was derived from a female patient between 2 and 15 years old who had a stem cell transplant for aplastic anemia, so the T cells may come from the graft donor. CDR3 nucleotides: TGTGCCAGCAGCCAAGATGGGACTTTGAGGGGTGGCTATGGCTACACCTTC. Translated, it gives CASSQDGTLRGGYGYTF.